The 15 T cell receptor beta chains presented below share a single source sample, sequenced in a study of blood T cell repertoires in COVID-19. Profiled with immunoSEQ multiplex PCR; TCRdb holds only in-frame clones, not every one. The repertoire includes roughly 15,000 clones, roughly 80% of them detected once, and 24% sits in the top ten. Sequencing was carried out using peripheral blood. The receptors were sampled from a woman aged 55-69 years with acute or convalescent COVID-19.

This rearrangement joins TRBV27 to TRBJ2-5; perhaps TRBD1 as D (7 bases). This CDR3 has 13 amino acids. Trimming pared 5 bases from V and 4 bases from J, leaving 11 bases between. The germline V gene has CDR1 MNHEY and CDR2 SMNVEV (reference sequence). The CDR3 bases are TGTGCCAGCAGTAACAGGGGAGGAGAGACCCAGTACTTC. Translation gives CASSNRGGETQYF.

The genes are TRBV14 and TRBJ1-2, with a tentative D call TRBD1 (5 bases). The CDR3 spans 15 residues. Germline CDR1 reads SGHDN; CDR2 reads FVKESK. The V and J ends lost 3 bases and 3 bases respectively, with 14 bases between them. CDR3 bases: TGTGCCAGCAGCCACCAGACGCAGGGCTACTATGGCTACACCTTC. Translated, it gives CASSHQTQGYYGYTF.

V and J are TRBV10-2 and TRBJ1-2, with 7 bases aligning to TRBD1. With 0 bases clipped from V and 9 bases from J, the junction kept 1 base outside the gene matches. The germline CDR1 and CDR2 sequences are WSHSY and SAAADI. The CDR3 has 12 amino acids. The chain's CDR3 is CASSESDRRYTF. CDR3 nucleotide sequence: TGCGCCAGCAGTGAGTCGGACAGGCGCTACACCTTC.

V usage is TRBV19 and J usage is TRBJ1-2; perhaps TRBD1 as D (6 bases). Per the germline V gene, CDR1 is LNHDA and CDR2 is SQIVND (reference sequence). The V and J ends lost 7 bases and 4 bases respectively, with 25 bases between them. The CDR3 sequence is 17 residues long. The chain's CDR3 is CASKPGLSGVRGYGYTF. CDR3 in DNA: TGTGCCAGTAAACCGGGCCTCTCAGGGGTTCGGGGCTATGGCTACACCTTC.

The chain carries TRBV21-1 and TRBJ1-3. TRBV21-1 is a pseudogene locus. CDR3 length equals 17 residues. CDR3 bases: TGTGCCAGCAGCAAAAACCCGGGGGGAACGGGGGGAAACACCATATATTTT. Translating gives CASSKNPGGTGGNTIYF.

V usage is TRBV2 and J usage is TRBJ1-1; D uncertain. Trimming removed 7 bases at V and 1 base at J, with 13 bases between. CDR1 is SNHLY and CDR2 is FYNNEI in the germline V gene. The CDR3 length is 14 residues. The CDR3 sequence: CASNPGRGNTEAFF. The CDR3 coding sequence is TGTGCCAGCAATCCCGGCCGGGGGAACACTGAAGCTTTCTTT.

This chain's CDR3 is CASRGGSGEAFF. The CDR3 DNA is TGTGCCAGCCGTGGGGGGTCGGGGGAAGCTTTCTTT. The chain couples TRBV12-3 or TRBV12-4 to TRBJ1-1, with D perhaps matching TRBD1 (5 bases). CDR3 length: 12 residues. The V end was cut by 8 bases, the J end by 8 bases, with 15 bases between.

This chain connects TRBV18 to TRBJ2-2, with TRBD1 identical over 10 bases. Germline V lookup: CDR1 KGHSH, CDR2 LQKENI. The V segment lost 1 base and the J segment 3 bases; nucleotides outside the gene matches: 11. This CDR3 has 19 residues. For the CDR3, the DNA is TGTGCCAGCTCACCACGCGCTCCAGGACAGGGGGTTTACACCGGGGAGCTGTTTTTT. Amino acids: CASSPRAPGQGVYTGELFF.

The genes are TRBV6-1 and TRBJ1-1; 7 nucleotides agree with TRBD1. V was pared by 1 base and J by 6 bases, with 5 bases of the junction left unmatched. Germline V gene data show CDR1 as MNHNS and CDR2 as SASEGT. This CDR3 has 14 residues. The CDR3 DNA is TGTGCCAGCAGTGAAGTACGGGGGACAGCTGAAGCTTTCTTT. Its protein product is CASSEVRGTAEAFF.

The chain couples TRBV28 to TRBJ2-7, with 9 bases aligning to TRBD1. The trim removed 6 bases at V and 7 bases at J, leaving 13 bases unmatched. The CDR3 length is 15 residues. The germline CDR1 and CDR2 sequences are MDHEN and SYDVKM. CDR3 region: CASRKGDRALSEQYF. The CDR3, as DNA: TGTGCCAGCAGGAAGGGGGACAGGGCCCTCTCTGAGCAGTACTTC.

This rearrangement joins TRBV24-1 to TRBJ2-1; 9 bases match TRBD1. The CDR3 runs 14 residues. Trimming cost V 10 bases and J 5 bases; bases outside gene matches: 8. Germline lookup yields CDR1 KGHDR and CDR2 SFDVKD. CDR3 sequence reads: CATRPGTGNNEQFF. CDR3 coding DNA: TGTGCCACACGACCCGGGACAGGGAACAATGAGCAGTTCTTC.

J is TRBJ1-2 and V is TRBV10-1; the match to TRBD1 covers 7 bases. In germline, CDR1 is WNHNN, CDR2 SYGVQD (reference sequence). V lost 2 bases and J lost 4; bases outside the gene matches: 7. The CDR3 runs to 15 residues. This CDR3 is CASSEERGLSYGYTF. CDR3 in DNA: TGCGCCAGCAGTGAGGAAAGGGGGCTCTCCTATGGCTACACCTTC.

The V and J genes are TRBV16 and TRBJ1-2; D is unresolved. The V and J ends lost 2 bases and 3 bases respectively, with 7 bases between them. This CDR3 has 13 residues. In germline, CDR1 is KGHSY, CDR2 FQNENV. CDR3 loop: CASSQGLYYGYTF. DNA for the CDR3: TGTGCCAGCAGCCAAGGACTTTACTATGGCTACACCTTC.

This chain joins TRBV28 and TRBJ1-2; maybe TRBD1 (6 bases). CDR3 length equals 15 residues. Trimming cost V 7 bases and J 6 bases, with 21 bases left between them. Germline-derived CDR1 and CDR2 are MDHEN and SYDVKM. The chain's CDR3 is CASKLDRSRQNGYTF. The CDR3, as DNA: TGTGCCAGCAAACTCGACAGGAGTAGGCAAAATGGCTACACCTTC.

The chain joins TRBV10-2 to TRBJ2-5; weak D call: TRBD2 (6 bases). The CDR3 extends over 14 amino acids. Germline CDR1 and CDR2: WSHSY and SAAADI. V was clipped by 4 bases and J by 4 bases, with 13 bases between them. The CDR3 protein is CASSGGGSGETQYF. The CDR3 DNA reads TGCGCCAGCAGTGGGGGAGGTTCGGGAGAGACCCAGTACTTC.